This passage covers 4 T cell receptor beta chains from one sample sequenced in a study of CD8+ T cells in alopecia areata. The sequencing template was cDNA reverse transcribed from extracted RNA. Using immunoSEQ multiplex PCR, the repertoire was profiled, and TCRdb retains in-frame clones only, with some absent. The table lists about 150,000 clones, roughly 60% of them singletons. The specimen was CD4+ T cells sorted from blood. The receptor source for this set is a human donor in good health.

This chain uses TRBV9 with TRBJ1-4; D ambiguous. Germline values: CDR1 SGDLS, CDR2 YYNGEE. There are 13 residues in the CDR3. Trimming removed 4 bases at V and 4 bases at J, with 8 bases between. The DNA of the CDR3 is TGTGCCAGCAGCAGCGGAATTAATGAAAAACTGTTTTTT. This translates into CASSSGINEKLFF.

The gene calls are TRBV6-1 and TRBJ2-3, with D unresolved. The CDR3 is 14 amino acids. CDR1 and CDR2 from the germline V gene are MNHNS and SASEGT. Trimming left V 3 bases short and J 5 bases short, with 12 bases between. CDR3 region: CASSDGRKGDTQYF. For the CDR3, the DNA is TGTGCCAGCAGTGACGGCAGGAAGGGAGATACGCAGTATTTT.

The chain has TRBV29-1 and TRBJ1-2, with D possibly TRBD1 on 6 matching bases. CDR3 size: 13 residues. Trimming cost V 0 bases and J 4 bases, with 9 bases left between them. In germline, CDR1 is SQVTM, CDR2 ANQGSEA. This CDR3 is CSVEEARGYGYTF. CDR3 coding DNA: TGCAGCGTTGAAGAGGCCAGGGGCTATGGCTACACCTTC.

This clone has only a few counts. The J gene is TRBJ1-2, the V gene TRBV29-1; no reliable D call. V lost 4 bases to trimming and J lost 5 bases, with 11 bases between them. This CDR3 region has 12 residues. Germline CDR1 and CDR2: SQVTM and ANQGSEA. This chain's CDR3 is CSVGAGFYGYTF. CDR3 coding DNA: TGCAGCGTTGGCGCAGGCTTTTATGGCTACACCTTC.